This T cell receptor beta chain was identified during a study of beta chain features in type 1 diabetes. This clone was recorded a few times. Its cognate antigen is unknown. Expressed TCRB transcripts got sequenced, as all isolated RNA was reverse transcribed. The read count averaged approximately 3.5 million across naive, central memory and regulatory T cell samples. TCRdb keeps only in-frame clones here, not all; method: immunoSEQ multiplex PCR. Here the sample spans around 250,000 clones, approximately 20% being singletons. The study, taken as a whole, reports: Here, the possible influence of HLA type (on TCRB rearrangement) remained unresolved. Lower insertion and higher deletion counts appeared at VDJ junctions in type 1 diabetes patients. In every one of the four CD4+ subsets, TCRB CDR3s were moderately but significantly shorter in Type 1 diabetes patients.

This CDR3 has 16 residues. Losses at the gene ends were 6 bases for V and 2 bases for J; bases not matched to a gene: 13. The germline CDR1 and CDR2 sequences are SEHNR and FQNEAQ (reference sequence). Heparinised blood was drawn once per donor, averaging about 116 mL. The sequenced sample consisted of naive CD4+ T cells from blood. This chain links TRBV7-9 with TRBJ2-7, with 7 bases fitting TRBD1. This clonotype originated in a woman in her forties with type 1 diabetes. The CDR3 nucleotides read TGTGCCAGCAGGGGGGCCCAAAAGGACAGGCCCTACGAGCAGTACTTC. Protein: CASRGAQKDRPYEQYF.